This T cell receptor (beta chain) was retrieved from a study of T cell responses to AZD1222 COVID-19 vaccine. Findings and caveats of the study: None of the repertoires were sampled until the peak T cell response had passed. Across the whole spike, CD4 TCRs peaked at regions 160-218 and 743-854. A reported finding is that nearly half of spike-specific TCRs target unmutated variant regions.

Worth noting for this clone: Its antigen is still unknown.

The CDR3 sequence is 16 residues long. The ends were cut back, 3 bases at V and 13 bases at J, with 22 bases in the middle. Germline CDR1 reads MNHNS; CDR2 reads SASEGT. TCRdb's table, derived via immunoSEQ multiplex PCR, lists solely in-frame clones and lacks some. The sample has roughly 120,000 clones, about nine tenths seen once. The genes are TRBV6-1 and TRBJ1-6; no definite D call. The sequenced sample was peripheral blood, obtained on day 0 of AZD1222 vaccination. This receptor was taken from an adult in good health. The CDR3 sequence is CASSDSRHPSFSPLHF. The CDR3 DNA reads TGTGCCAGCAGTGATTCCCGACATCCAAGTTTTTCGCCCCTCCACTTT.